This T cell receptor beta chain is from a study of T cell responses to AZD1222 COVID-19 vaccine. Study results and limitations: Donors in the cohort were predominantly white British and more often female, and clonal diversity was possibly underestimated. Breadth and depth of Spike-specific TCRs rose after two AZD1222 doses. Among vaccine-associated CD4 TCRs, coverage spanned spike, with dominance at 160-218 and 743-854.

V was clipped by 8 bases and J by 1 base; unmatched bases: 9. The V gene's germline CDR1 is LNHDA and CDR2 SQIVND (reference sequence). The CDR3 runs 15 residues. As for this clone: As yet, its antigen is unknown.

TCRdb's copy holds only in-frame clones and misses some; the assay was immunoSEQ multiplex PCR. The sample has about 150,000 clones, 80% to 95% seen once. V gene TRBV19 combines with J gene TRBJ2-3; 7 bases agree with TRBD2. Specimen: peripheral blood, collected 28 days after the second AZD1222 dose. This clonotype originated in an adult who received the AZD1222 COVID-19 vaccine. The CDR3 protein is CASGGPSGGTDTQYF. For the CDR3, the DNA is TGTGCCAGTGGGGGTCCTAGCGGCGGCACAGATACGCAGTATTTT.